This TCR beta chain derives from a study of cytomegalovirus exposure and HLA in healthy donors. For the study at large: Within the Caucasian-associated ancestry cluster were under 85% of the 398 genotyped donors.

With 3 bases removed from V and 2 bases from J, the gap between germline ends came to 20 bases. This CDR3 contains 17 residues. Germline V lookup: CDR1 SGHDN, CDR2 FVKESK. This clone appeared once. PCR was performed using 60 Vbeta and 13 Jbeta primers. Produced via immunoSEQ multiplex PCR; TCRdb's table is partial and in-frame only. The top ten hold about 1.8% of the sample, which has approximately 120,000 clones, approximately 80% seen once. The specimen sequenced was PBMCs. The chain is built from TRBV14 and TRBJ2-7, with D perhaps matching TRBD2 (7 bases). This TCR came from a man aged 50 to 59 in good health and CMV-seronegative. The chain's CDR3 is CASSQAVRGGRTYEQYV. The CDR3 DNA is TGTGCCAGCAGCCAGGCCGTGAGGGGGGGGAGGACCTACGAGCAGTACGTC.